These 9 T cell receptor beta chains share one sample of origin, sequenced in a study of blood T cell repertoires in COVID-19. Only in-frame clones appear in the TCRdb table, and some are missing; sequencing was by immunoSEQ multiplex PCR. Of 200,000 to 250,000 clones in the sample, 80% to 90% are singletons; the top ten hold more than 1.4%. Input material: peripheral blood. The origin of the receptors is a man between 18 and 29 years old with active or convalescent COVID-19.

This clone occurred once. The chain employs TRBV7-9 and TRBJ2-1; 8 bases agree with TRBD1. With V trimmed by 1 base and J by 4 bases, 6 bases remained unmatched. The CDR3 has 16 residues. From germline, CDR1 is SEHNR and CDR2 FQNEAQ (reference sequence). CDR3 sequence: CASSLVGQGAYNEQFF. In nucleotides, the CDR3 is TGTGCCAGCAGCTTAGTGGGCCAGGGGGCTTACAATGAGCAGTTCTTC.

The chain couples TRBV6-5 to TRBJ1-5, with TRBD1 matching 8 bases. Germline V gene sequence: CDR1 MNHEY, CDR2 SVGAGI. The CDR3 consists of 14 residues. The J segment lost 2 bases and the V segment lost 5 bases, leaving 2 bases of the junction unmatched. This CDR3 reads CASSPGGGNQPQHF. The CDR3 nucleotides read TGTGCCAGCAGTCCAGGGGGCGGCAATCAGCCCCAGCATTTT.

This rearrangement joins TRBV9 to TRBJ2-3; TRBD2 aligns across 7 bases. CDR1 is SGDLS, CDR2 YYNGEE, per germline. Trimming at V came to 0 bases and at J to 0 bases, leaving 4 bases not matched to a gene. CDR3 length equals 16 residues. The CDR3 DNA reads TGTGCCAGCAGCGTAGCTAGCGGTTCTAGCACAGATACGCAGTATTTT. It translates to CASSVASGSSTDTQYF.

CDR3 loop: CASSQPRGNTIYF. Written as DNA, the CDR3 is TGTGCCAGCAGCCAACCACGGGGGAACACCATATATTTT. This sequence joins TRBV3-1 (or the pseudogene TRBV3-2) and TRBJ1-3, with TRBD1 as a possible D gene (5 bases). Trimming left V 2 bases short and J 7 bases short, with 9 bases between. The CDR3 loop spans 13 amino acids. From germline, CDR1 is LGHDT and CDR2 YNNKEL (reference sequence).

The chain is built from TRBV6-1 and TRBJ1-3, with D possibly matching TRBD1 (5 bases). Per germline, CDR1 MNHNS and CDR2 SASEGT. The V and J ends lost 4 bases and 0 bases respectively, with 13 bases between them. This CDR3 has 16 amino acids. The CDR3 spells CASSVTGSYSGNTIYF. The CDR3 DNA follows: TGTGCCAGCAGTGTCACAGGCTCCTACTCTGGAAACACCATATATTTT.

The genes are TRBV29-1 and TRBJ1-6, with a possible D match to TRBD1 (6 bases). Per germline, CDR1 SQVTM and CDR2 ANQGSEA. V dropped 7 bases and J dropped 6 bases, with 16 bases sitting between them. CDR3 length: 14 amino acids. This chain's CDR3 is CSDLQGVGNSPLHF. CDR3 in DNA: TGCAGCGACCTACAGGGTGTTGGTAATTCACCCCTCCACTTT. Looking up the rest from reference TRBV29-1 and TRBJ1-6 gives the full variable domain: SAVISQKPSRDICQRGTSLTIQCQVDSQVTMMFWYRQQPGQSLTLIATANQGSEATYESGFVIDKFPISRPNLTFSTLTVSNMSPEDSSIYLCSDLQGVGNSPLHFGNGTRLTVT.

V and J are TRBV5-6 and TRBJ2-7, with 11 bases aligning to TRBD2. This CDR3 region has 15 residues. The J segment lost 3 bases and the V segment lost 2 bases, leaving 4 bases of the junction unmatched. Germline V CDR1 and CDR2: SGHDT, YYEEEE. The DNA for the CDR3 is TGTGCCAGCAGCTTAGGACTAGCGGGTTTCTACGAGCAGTACTTC. This gives the protein CASSLGLAGFYEQYF.

The V call is TRBV7-2, the J call TRBJ2-2; possibly TRBD2 for D (5 bases). The CDR3 spans 16 residues. Trimming removed 5 bases from V and 0 bases from J, with 13 bases in between. Germline V CDR1 and CDR2: SGHTA, FQGNSA. This chain's CDR3 is CASSPKGSPNTGELFF. DNA of the CDR3: TGTGCCAGCAGCCCTAAAGGGAGCCCGAACACCGGGGAGCTGTTTTTT. Full variable domain (missing parts from reference TRBV7-2 and TRBJ2-2): GAGVSQSPSNKVTEKGKDVELRCDPISGHTALYWYRQSLGQGLEFLIYFQGNSAPDKSGLPSDRFSAERTGGSVSTLTIQRTQQEDSAVYLCASSPKGSPNTGELFFGEGSRLTVL.

CDR3 nucleotide sequence: TGTGCCAGCTCACCTACCGGGACAGGAGACACTGAAGCTTTCTTT. It specifies CASSPTGTGDTEAFF. V and J are TRBV18 and TRBJ1-1, with 8 positions matching TRBD1. The V gene's germline CDR1 is KGHSH and CDR2 LQKENI. V trimming: 3 bases; J trimming: 3 bases; junction bases outside the gene matches: 6. This CDR3 is 15 amino acids long.